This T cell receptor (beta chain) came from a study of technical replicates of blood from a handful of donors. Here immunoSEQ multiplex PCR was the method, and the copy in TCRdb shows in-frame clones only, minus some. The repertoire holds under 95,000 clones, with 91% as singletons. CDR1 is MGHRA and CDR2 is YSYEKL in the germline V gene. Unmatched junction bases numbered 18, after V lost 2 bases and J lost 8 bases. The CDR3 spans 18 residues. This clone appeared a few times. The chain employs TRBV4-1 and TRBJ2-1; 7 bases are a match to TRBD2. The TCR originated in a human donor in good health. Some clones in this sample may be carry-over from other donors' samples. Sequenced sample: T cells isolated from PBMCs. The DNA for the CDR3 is TGCGCCAGCAGCCAACCCAAACTGGGTAGCGGGTTTACTGATGAGCAGTTCTTC. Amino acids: CASSQPKLGSGFTDEQFF.